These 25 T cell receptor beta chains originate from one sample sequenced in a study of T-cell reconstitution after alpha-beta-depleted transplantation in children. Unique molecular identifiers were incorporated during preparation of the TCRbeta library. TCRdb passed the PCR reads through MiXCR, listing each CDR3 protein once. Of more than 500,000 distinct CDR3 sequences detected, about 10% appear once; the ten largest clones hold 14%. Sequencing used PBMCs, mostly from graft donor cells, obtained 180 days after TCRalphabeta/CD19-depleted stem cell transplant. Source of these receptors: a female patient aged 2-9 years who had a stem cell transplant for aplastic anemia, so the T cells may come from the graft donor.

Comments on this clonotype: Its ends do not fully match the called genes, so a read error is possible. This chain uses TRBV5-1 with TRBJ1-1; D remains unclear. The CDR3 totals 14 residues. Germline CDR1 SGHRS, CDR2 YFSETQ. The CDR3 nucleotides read TGCGCCAGCAGCTCTGGACCCTTGAAGACTGAAGCTTTCTTT. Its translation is CASSSGPLKTEAFF.

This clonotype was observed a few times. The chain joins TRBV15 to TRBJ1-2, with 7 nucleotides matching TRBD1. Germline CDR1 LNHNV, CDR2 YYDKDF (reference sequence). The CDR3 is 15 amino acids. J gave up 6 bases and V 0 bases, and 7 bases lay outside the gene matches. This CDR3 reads CATSRDYGTVDGYTF. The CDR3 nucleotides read TGTGCCACCAGCAGAGATTACGGGACAGTGGATGGCTACACCTTC.

The CDR3 here is CSVVPSPNPTDTQYF. The CDR3 bases are TGCAGCGTTGTCCCTAGCCCTAACCCCACAGATACGCAGTATTTT. This chain joins TRBV29-1 and TRBJ2-3; weak D call: TRBD2 (5 bases). The ends were cut back, 4 bases at V and 2 bases at J, with 16 bases in the middle. Germline V gene sequence: CDR1 SQVTM, CDR2 ANQGSEA. This CDR3 is 15 amino acids long.

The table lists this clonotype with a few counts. The CDR3 region has the DNA TGTGCCAGCAGCTTAGTGGGGGCCCCCCCGCGGGGCTACACCTTC. This encodes CASSLVGAPPRGYTF. The genes are TRBV7-2 and TRBJ1-2; D may be TRBD1 (6 bases). This CDR3 has 15 amino acids. CDR1 is SGHTA, CDR2 FQGNSA, per germline. V was clipped by 1 base and J by 8 bases, with 17 bases between them. The full variable domain, its missing parts supplied by reference TRBV7-2 and TRBJ1-2, is GAGVSQSPSNKVTEKGKDVELRCDPISGHTALYWYRQSLGQGLEFLIYFQGNSAPDKSGLPSDRFSAERTGGSVSTLTIQRTQQEDSAVYLCASSLVGAPPRGYTFGSGTRLTVV.

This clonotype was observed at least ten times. In nucleotides, the CDR3 is TGTGCCAGCAGCACCGGGACTAGCGGGATGGGTGAGCAGTTCTTC. This gives the protein CASSTGTSGMGEQFF. V gene TRBV6-5 combines with J gene TRBJ2-1, with TRBD2 identical over 13 bases. V lost 6 bases and J lost 9; bases outside the gene matches: 8. The CDR3 consists of 15 residues. Germline assignment: CDR1 MNHEY and CDR2 SVGAGI.

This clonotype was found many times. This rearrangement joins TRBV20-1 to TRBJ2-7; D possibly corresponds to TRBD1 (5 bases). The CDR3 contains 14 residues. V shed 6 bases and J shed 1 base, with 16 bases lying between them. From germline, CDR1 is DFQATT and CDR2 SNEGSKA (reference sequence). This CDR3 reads CSARTQVYSYEQYF. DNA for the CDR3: TGCAGTGCGAGGACACAAGTCTATTCCTACGAGCAGTACTTC.

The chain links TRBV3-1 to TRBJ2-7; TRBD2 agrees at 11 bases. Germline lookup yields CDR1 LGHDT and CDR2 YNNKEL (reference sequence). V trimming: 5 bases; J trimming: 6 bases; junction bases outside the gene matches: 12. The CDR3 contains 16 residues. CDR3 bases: TGTGCCAGCAGCTACGGGACTAGCGGAGACAATCGCGAGCAGTACTTC. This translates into CASSYGTSGDNREQYF.

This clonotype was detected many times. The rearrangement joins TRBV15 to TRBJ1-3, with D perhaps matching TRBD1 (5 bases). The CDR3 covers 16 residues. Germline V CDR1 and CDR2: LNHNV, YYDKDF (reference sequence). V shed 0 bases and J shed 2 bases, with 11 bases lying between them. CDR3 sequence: CATSREYSGTGNTIYF. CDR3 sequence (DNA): TGTGCCACCAGCAGAGAGTACTCAGGGACTGGAAACACCATATATTTT.

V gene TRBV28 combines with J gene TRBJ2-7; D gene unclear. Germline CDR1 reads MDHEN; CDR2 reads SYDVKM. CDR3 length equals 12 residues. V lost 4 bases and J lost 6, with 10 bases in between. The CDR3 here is CASSSRMIEQYV. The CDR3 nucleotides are TGTGCCAGCAGTTCGAGGATGATCGAGCAGTACGTC.

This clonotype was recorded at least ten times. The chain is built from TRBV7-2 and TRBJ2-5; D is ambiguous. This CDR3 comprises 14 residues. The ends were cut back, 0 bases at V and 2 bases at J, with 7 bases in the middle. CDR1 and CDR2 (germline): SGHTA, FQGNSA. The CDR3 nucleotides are TGTGCCAGCAGCTTAGCGGGTATTCAAGAGACCCAGTACTTC. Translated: CASSLAGIQETQYF.

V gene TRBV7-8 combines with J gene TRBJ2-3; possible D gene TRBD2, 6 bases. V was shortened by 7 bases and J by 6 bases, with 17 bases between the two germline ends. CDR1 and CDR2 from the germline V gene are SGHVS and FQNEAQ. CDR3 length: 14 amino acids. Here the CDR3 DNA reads TGTGCCAGCAACGAAAGGACGGGAGAGGATACGCAGTATTTT. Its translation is CASNERTGEDTQYF.

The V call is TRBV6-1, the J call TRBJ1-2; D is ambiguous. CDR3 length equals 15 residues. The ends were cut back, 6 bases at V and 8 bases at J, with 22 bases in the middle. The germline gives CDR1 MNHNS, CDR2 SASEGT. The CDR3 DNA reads TGTGCCAGCAGCGAATTATCAGGAGTCCCACGCGGCTACACCTTC. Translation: CASSELSGVPRGYTF.

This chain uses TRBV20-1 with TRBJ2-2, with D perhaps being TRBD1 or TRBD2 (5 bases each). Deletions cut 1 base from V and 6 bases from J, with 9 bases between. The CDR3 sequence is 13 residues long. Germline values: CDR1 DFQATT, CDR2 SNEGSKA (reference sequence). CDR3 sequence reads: CSARAEGPGELFF. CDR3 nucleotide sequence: TGCAGTGCTAGAGCTGAGGGGCCCGGGGAGCTGTTTTTT.

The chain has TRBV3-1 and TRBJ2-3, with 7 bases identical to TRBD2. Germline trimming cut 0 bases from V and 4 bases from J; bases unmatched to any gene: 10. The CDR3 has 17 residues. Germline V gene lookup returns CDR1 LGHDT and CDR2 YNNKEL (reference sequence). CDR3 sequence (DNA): TGTGCCAGCAGCCAAGATCTCGGGGGGACCTGTGCAGATACGCAGTATTTT. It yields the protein CASSQDLGGTCADTQYF.

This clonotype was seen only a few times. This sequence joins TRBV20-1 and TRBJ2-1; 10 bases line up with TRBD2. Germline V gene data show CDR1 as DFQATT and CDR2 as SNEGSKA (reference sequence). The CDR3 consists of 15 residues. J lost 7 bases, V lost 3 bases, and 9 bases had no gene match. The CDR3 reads CSASWSSGSRNEQFF. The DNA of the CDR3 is TGCAGTGCTAGCTGGTCTAGCGGGAGTCGGAATGAGCAGTTCTTC.

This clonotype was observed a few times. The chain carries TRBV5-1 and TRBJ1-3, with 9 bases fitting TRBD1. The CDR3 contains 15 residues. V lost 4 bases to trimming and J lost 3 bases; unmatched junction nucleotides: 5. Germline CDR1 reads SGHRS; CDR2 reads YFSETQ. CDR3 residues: CASSPGQGRGNTIYF. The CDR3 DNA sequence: TGCGCCAGCAGCCCCGGACAGGGGCGTGGAAACACCATATATTTT.

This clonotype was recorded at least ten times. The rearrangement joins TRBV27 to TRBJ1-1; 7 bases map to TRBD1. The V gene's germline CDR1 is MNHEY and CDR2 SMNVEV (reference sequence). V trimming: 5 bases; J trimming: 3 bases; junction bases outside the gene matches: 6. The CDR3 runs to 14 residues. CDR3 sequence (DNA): TGTGCCAGCAGTCCGCAAGGGGGCTACACTGAAGCTTTCTTT. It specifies CASSPQGGYTEAFF.

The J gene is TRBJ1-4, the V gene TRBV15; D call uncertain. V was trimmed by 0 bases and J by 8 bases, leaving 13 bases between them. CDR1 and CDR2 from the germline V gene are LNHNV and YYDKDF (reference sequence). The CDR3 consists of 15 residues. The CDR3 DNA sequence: TGTGCCACCAGCAGAGATTACGGGAAAGGCGAAAAACTGTTTTTT. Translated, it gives CATSRDYGKGEKLFF. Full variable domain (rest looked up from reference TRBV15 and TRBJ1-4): DAMVIQNPRYQVTQFGKPVTLSCSQTLNHNVMYWYQQKSSQAPKLLFHYYDKDFNNEADTPDNFQSRRPNTSFCFLDIRSPGLGDTAMYLCATSRDYGKGEKLFFGSGTQLSVL.

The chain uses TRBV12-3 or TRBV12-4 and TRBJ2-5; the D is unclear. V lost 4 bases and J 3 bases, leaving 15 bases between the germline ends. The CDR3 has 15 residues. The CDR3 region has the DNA TGTGCCAGCAGTTCACCTTACGATAGAAAAGAGACCCAGTACTTC. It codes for CASSSPYDRKETQYF.

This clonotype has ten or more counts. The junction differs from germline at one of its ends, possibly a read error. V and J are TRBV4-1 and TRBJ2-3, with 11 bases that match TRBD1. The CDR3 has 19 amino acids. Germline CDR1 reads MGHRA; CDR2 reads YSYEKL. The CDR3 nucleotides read TGCGCCAGCAGTCAAGTACCGGGACAGGGGGTTTATAGCACAGATACGCAGTATTTT. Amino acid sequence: CASSQVPGQGVYSTDTQYF.

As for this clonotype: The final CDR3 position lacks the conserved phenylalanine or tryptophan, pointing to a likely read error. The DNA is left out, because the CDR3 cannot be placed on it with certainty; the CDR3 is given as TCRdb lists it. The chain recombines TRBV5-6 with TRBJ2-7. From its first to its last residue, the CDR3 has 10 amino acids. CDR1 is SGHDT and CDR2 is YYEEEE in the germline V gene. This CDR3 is CASSLEVRFD.

CDR3 sequence (DNA): TGTGCCAGTCCCCGGAGACACGCCCTGAATGAGCAGTTCTTC. It yields the protein CASPRRHALNEQFF. V usage is TRBV27 and J usage is TRBJ2-1; D gene uncertain. The V gene's germline CDR1 is MNHEY and CDR2 SMNVEV (reference sequence). This CDR3 has 14 amino acids. Trimming shortened V by 9 bases and J by 7 bases, and 19 bases separated the two germline ends.

The CDR3 DNA follows: TGTGCCAGCAGCTTAGGTCTGGGCAGCACCGGGACTAGGGAGAGGGCGAGCTCCTACGAGCAGTACGTC. Residues: CASSLGLGSTGTRERASSYEQYV. The chain combines TRBV11-2 with TRBJ2-7, with TRBD2 matching over 8 bases. The germline gives CDR1 SGHAT, CDR2 FQNNGV. V was clipped by 1 base and J by 0 bases; unmatched bases: 26. This CDR3 spans 23 amino acids.

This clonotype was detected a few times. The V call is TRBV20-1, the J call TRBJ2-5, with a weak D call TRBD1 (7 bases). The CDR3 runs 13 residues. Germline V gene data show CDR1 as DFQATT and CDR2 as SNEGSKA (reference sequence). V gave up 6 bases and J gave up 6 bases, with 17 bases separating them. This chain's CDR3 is CSAKGGGSKTQYF. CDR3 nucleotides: TGCAGTGCCAAAGGAGGGGGCTCGAAGACCCAGTACTTC.

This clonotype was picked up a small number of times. CDR3 nucleotides: TGTGCCAGCAAGAGGGACCCGAGCTCCTACAATGAGCAGTTCTTC. It is translated as CASKRDPSSYNEQFF. The V gene is TRBV6-1, the J gene TRBJ2-1; D may match TRBD1 or TRBD2 (5 bases each). V was shortened by 7 bases and J by 0 bases, with 13 bases between the two germline ends. CDR3 length: 15 amino acids. The germline V gene has CDR1 MNHNS and CDR2 SASEGT.